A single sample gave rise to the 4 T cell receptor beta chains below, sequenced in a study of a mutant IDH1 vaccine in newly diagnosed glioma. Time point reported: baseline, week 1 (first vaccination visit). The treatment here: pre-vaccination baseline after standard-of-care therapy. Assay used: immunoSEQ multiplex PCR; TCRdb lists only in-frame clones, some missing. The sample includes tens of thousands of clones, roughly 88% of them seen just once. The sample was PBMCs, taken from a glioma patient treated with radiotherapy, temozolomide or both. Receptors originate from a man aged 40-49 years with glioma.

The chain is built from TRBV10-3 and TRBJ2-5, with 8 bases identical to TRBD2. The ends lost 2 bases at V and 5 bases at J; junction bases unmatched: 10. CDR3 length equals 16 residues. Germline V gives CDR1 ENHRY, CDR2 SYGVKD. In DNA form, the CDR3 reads TGTGCCATCAGTGAGGGAGTAGCGGGAAAAGCGGAGACCCAGTACTTC. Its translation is CAISEGVAGKAETQYF.

This chain's CDR3 is CASHRDPKVEQYF. The CDR3 nucleotides read TGTGCCAGTCACCGGGACCCCAAGGTCGAGCAGTACTTC. The chain couples TRBV2 to TRBJ2-7; D possibly matches TRBD1 or TRBD2 (5 bases each). The CDR3 runs 13 residues. V was cut by 9 bases and J by 6 bases, with 18 bases left in between. The germline V gene encodes CDR1 SNHLY and CDR2 FYNNEI. Based on the CDR3 plus reference TRBV2 and TRBJ2-7, the full variable domain is EPEVTQTPSHQVTQMGQEVILRCVPISNHLYFYWYRQILGQKVEFLVSFYNNEISEKSEIFDDQFSVERPDGSNFTLKIRSTKLEDSAMYFCASHRDPKVEQYFGPGTRLTVT.

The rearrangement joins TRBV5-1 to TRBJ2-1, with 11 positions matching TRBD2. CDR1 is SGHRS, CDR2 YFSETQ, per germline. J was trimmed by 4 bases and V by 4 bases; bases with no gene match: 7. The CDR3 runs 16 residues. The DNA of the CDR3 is TGCGCCAGCAGCCCGGCGACTAGCGGGACATACAATGAGCAGTTCTTC. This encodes CASSPATSGTYNEQFF.

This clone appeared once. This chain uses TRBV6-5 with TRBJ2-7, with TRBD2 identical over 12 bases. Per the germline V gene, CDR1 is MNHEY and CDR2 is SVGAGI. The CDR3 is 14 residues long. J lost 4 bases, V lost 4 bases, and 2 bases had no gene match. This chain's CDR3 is CASSSGLAGYEQYF. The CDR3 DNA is TGTGCCAGCAGTTCCGGACTAGCGGGGTACGAGCAGTACTTC.